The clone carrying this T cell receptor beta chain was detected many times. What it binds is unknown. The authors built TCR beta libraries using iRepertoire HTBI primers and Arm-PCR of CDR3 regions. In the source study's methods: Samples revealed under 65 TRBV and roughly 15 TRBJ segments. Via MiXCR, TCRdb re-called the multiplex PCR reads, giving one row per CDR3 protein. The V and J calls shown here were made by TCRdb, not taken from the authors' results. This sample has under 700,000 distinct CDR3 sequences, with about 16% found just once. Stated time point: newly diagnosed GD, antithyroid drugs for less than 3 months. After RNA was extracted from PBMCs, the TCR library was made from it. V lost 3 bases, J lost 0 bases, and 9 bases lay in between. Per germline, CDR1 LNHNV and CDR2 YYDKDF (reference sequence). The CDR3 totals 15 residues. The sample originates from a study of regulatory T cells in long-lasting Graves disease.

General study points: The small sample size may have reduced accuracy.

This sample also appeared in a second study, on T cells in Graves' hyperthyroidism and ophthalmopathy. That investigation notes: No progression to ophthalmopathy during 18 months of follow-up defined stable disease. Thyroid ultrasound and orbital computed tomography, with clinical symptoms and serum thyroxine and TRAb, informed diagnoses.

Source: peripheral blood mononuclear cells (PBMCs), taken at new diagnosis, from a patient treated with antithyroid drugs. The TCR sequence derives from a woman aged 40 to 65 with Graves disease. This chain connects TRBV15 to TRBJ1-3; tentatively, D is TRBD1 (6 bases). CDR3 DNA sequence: TGTGCCACCAGCAGCGACAGGCTCTCTGGAAACACCATATATTTT. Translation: CATSSDRLSGNTIYF.